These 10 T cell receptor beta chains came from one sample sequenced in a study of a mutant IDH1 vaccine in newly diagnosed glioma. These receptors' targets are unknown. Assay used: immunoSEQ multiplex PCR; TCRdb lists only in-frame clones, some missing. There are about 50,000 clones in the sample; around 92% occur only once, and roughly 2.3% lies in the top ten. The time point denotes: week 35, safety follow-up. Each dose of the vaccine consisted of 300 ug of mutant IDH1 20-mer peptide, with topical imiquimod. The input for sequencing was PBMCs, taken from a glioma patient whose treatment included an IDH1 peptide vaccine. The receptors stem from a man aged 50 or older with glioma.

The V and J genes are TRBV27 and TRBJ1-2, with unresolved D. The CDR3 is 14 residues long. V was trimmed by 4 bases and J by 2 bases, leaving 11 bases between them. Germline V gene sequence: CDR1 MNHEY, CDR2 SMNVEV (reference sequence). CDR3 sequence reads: CASSSGVGNYGYTF. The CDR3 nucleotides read TGTGCCAGCAGTTCGGGAGTTGGGAACTATGGCTACACCTTC.

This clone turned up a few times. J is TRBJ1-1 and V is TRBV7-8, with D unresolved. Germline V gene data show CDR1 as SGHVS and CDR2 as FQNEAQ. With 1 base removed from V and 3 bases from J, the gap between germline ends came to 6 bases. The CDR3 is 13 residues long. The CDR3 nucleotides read TGTGCCAGCAGCTTAGATGGCGACACTGAAGCTTTCTTT. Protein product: CASSLDGDTEAFF.

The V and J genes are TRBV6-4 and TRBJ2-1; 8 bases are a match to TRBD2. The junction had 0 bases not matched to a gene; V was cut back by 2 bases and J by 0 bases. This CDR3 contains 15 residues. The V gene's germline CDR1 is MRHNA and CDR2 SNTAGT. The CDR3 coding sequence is TGTGCCAGCAGTGACGCGGGGGGCTCCTACAATGAGCAGTTCTTC. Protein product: CASSDAGGSYNEQFF.

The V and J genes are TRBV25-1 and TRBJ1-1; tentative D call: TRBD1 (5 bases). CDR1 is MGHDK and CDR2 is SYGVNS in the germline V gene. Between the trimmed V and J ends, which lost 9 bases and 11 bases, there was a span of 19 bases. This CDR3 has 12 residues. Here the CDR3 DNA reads TGTGCCAGTAGCAATAGGTTAGGGGCCGCTTTCTTT. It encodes CASSNRLGAAFF.

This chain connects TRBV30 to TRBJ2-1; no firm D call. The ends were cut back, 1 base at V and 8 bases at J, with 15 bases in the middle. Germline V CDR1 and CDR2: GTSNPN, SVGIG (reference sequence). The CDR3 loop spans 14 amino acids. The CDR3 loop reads CAWSGGDGFDEQFF. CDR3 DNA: TGTGCCTGGAGTGGCGGTGACGGTTTCGATGAGCAGTTCTTC.

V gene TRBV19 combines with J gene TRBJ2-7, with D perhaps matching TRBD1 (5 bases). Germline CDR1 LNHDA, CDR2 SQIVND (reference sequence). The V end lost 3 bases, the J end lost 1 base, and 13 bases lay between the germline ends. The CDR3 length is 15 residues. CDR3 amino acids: CASSIGARDSYEQYF. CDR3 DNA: TGTGCCAGTAGTATTGGTGCCAGGGATTCCTACGAGCAGTACTTC.

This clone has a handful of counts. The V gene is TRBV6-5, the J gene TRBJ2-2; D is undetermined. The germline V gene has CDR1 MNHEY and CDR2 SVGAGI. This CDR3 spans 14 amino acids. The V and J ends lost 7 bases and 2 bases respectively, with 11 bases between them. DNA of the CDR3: TGTGCCAGCACCAGACGGCCAAACACCGGGGAGCTGTTTTTT. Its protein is CASTRRPNTGELFF.

The CDR3: CASSFGVGSYEQYF. CDR3 sequence (DNA): TGTGCCAGCAGTTTTGGGGTTGGCTCCTACGAGCAGTACTTC. This chain uses TRBV27 with TRBJ2-7, with no clear D. CDR1 is MNHEY, CDR2 SMNVEV, per germline (reference sequence). This CDR3 is built from 14 residues. Trimming stripped 3 bases from V and 0 bases from J, with 9 bases between.

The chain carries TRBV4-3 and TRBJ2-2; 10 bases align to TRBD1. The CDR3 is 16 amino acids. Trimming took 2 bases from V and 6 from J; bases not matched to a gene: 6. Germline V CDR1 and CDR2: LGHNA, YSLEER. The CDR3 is CASSQLSTGGAGELFF. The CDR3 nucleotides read TGCGCCAGCAGCCAACTCTCGACAGGGGGCGCCGGGGAGCTGTTTTTT.

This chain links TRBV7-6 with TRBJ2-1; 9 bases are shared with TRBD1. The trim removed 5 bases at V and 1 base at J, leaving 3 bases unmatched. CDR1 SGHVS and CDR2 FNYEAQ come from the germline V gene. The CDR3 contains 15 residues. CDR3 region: CASSPTGGSYNEQFF. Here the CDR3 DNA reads TGTGCCAGCAGCCCGACAGGGGGGTCCTACAATGAGCAGTTCTTC.